The sequence of this T cell receptor (beta chain) was determined in a study of monozygotic twins with inflammatory bowel disease. Each CDR3 protein gets one entry in TCRdb, which reprocessed the 5' RACE reads and gives no DNA. This listing includes fewer than 400,000 distinct CDR3 sequences. Per germline, CDR1 KGHSH and CDR2 LQKENI. There are 16 residues in the CDR3. The material sequenced was blood. The chain carries TRBV18 and TRBJ1-3. The sequence came from a human donor with ulcerative colitis or Crohn's disease, or a healthy co-twin of an affected twin (not recorded which). The CDR3 protein is CASSLGPEKQGNTIYF. Supplemented by reference TRBV18 and TRBJ1-3, the full variable domain reads NAGVMQNPRHLVRRRGQEARLRCSPMKGHSHVYWYRQLPEEGLKFMVYLQKENIIDESGMPKERFSAEFPKEGPSILRIQQVVRGDSAAYFCASSLGPEKQGNTIYFGEGSWLTVV.